This T cell receptor (beta chain) was obtained from a study of CD8+CD57+ T cells in acquired aplastic anemia. The template used for profiling TCR beta VDJ and CDR3 was genomic DNA. Via MiXCR, TCRdb re-called the reads, giving one row per CDR3 protein. The sample shows 270,000 or so distinct CDR3 sequences, 82% of them seen only once. CDR3 length equals 12 residues. Germline-derived CDR1 and CDR2 are SGDLS and YYNGEE. This clonotype was observed a few times. At one end the junction does not follow the germline gene, possibly because of a read error. All patients picked for sequencing had shown, by flow cytometry, an expansion of CD8+CD57+ cells.

This TCR derives from a human donor with aplastic anemia. The chain recombines TRBV9 with TRBJ2-3; TRBD1 might be the D (6 bases). Sequencing input: sorted CD4+, CD8+, or CD8+CD57+ T cells (not recorded which) from PBMCs. Here the CDR3 DNA reads TGTGCCAGCGGGGGAGCTCGGGACATTCAGTATTTC. Translated, it gives CASGGARDIQYF.